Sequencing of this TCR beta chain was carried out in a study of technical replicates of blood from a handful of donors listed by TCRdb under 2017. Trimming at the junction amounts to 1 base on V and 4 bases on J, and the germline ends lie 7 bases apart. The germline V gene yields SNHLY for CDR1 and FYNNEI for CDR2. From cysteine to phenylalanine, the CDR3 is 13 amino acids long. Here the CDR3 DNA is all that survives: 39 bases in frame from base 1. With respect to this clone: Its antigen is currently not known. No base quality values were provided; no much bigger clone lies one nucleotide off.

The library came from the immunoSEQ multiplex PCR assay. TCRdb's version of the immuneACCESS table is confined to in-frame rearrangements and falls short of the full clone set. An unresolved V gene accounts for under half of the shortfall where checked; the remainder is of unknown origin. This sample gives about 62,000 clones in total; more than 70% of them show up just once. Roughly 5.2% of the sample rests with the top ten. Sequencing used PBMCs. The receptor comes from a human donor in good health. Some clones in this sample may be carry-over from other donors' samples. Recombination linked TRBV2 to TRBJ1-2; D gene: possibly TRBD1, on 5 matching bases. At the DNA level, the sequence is TGTGCCAGCAGTGAAGAACAGGTCTATGGCTACACCTTC. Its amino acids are CASSEEQVYGYTF.